This entry lists 22 T cell receptor beta chains sequenced from one sample in a study of identical twins. One entry per CDR3 protein, called by TCRdb with MiXCR from the 5' RACE reads. The sample lists about 700,000 distinct CDR3 sequences, 8.6% seen once, with roughly 0.9% in the top ten. The same sample was also studied in work on yellow fever vaccine responses in identical twins.

Sequencing was done on a sample of PBMCs. The receptor source for this set is a woman between 18 and 30 years old in good health.

Turning to this clonotype: One junction end disagrees with the germline gene, perhaps due to a read error. The chain employs TRBV12-3 or TRBV12-4 and TRBJ1-4; D might be TRBD1 (5 bases). The CDR3 has 12 amino acids. The CDR3 region is CASSFRAGTLNF. CDR3 bases: TGTGCCAGCAGTTTTAGGGCCGGGACCCTGAATTTT.

This clonotype showed up many times. The chain combines TRBV29-1 with TRBJ2-3; possible D gene TRBD1, 6 bases. This CDR3 is built from 13 residues. Germline V gives CDR1 SQVTM, CDR2 ANQGSEA. V lost 3 bases, J lost 6 bases, and 13 bases lay in between. The CDR3 reads CSVEGAKIDTQYF. The CDR3 coding sequence is TGCAGCGTTGAGGGGGCCAAGATTGATACGCAGTATTTT.

This clonotype was counted only a few times. The chain combines TRBV5-1 with TRBJ1-1; 10 bases line up with TRBD1. V gave up 4 bases and J gave up 6 bases; unmatched junction bases: 15. CDR3 length: 17 residues. CDR1 and CDR2 (germline): SGHRS, YFSETQ. The CDR3 DNA sequence: TGCGCCAGCAGCATTGGACAGGGGGATTCTTATAGGCCTGAAGCTTTCTTT. Residues: CASSIGQGDSYRPEAFF.

The gene calls are TRBV11-2 and TRBJ2-5; no clear D. V was pared by 7 bases and J by 4 bases, with 19 bases between. The V gene's germline CDR1 is SGHAT and CDR2 FQNNGV. The CDR3 is made up of 15 amino acids. The DNA for the CDR3 is TGTGCCAGCAAGACTCCGGGCCCTTGGGGAGAGACCCAGTACTTC. Its protein is CASKTPGPWGETQYF. Full variable domain (remainder filled in from reference TRBV11-2 and TRBJ2-5): EAGVAQSPRYKIIEKRQSVAFWCNPISGHATLYWYQQILGQGPKLLIQFQNNGVVDDSQLPKDRFSAERLKGVDSTLKIQPAKLEDSAVYLCASKTPGPWGETQYFGPGTRLLVL.

A few counts support this clonotype. The chain joins TRBV3-1 to TRBJ1-1, with unresolved D. V was shortened by 1 base and J by 0 bases, with 6 bases between the two germline ends. CDR3 length: 14 residues. Germline lookup yields CDR1 LGHDT and CDR2 YNNKEL (reference sequence). This CDR3 reads CASSQGEVNTEAFF. The CDR3 DNA sequence: TGTGCCAGCAGCCAAGGGGAAGTGAACACTGAAGCTTTCTTT.

V gene TRBV5-1 combines with J gene TRBJ2-7; tentative D call: TRBD2 (6 bases). The CDR3 has 15 residues. Trimming removed 3 bases at V and 7 bases at J, with 20 bases between. Germline CDR1 is SGHRS and CDR2 is YFSETQ. CDR3: CASSSTGTEDWEQYF. The CDR3 nucleotides are TGCGCCAGCAGCTCCACCGGGACTGAGGACTGGGAGCAGTACTTC.

This clonotype has ten or more counts. The V call is TRBV10-1, the J call TRBJ2-7, with 8 bases fitting TRBD2. CDR1 is WNHNN, CDR2 SYGVQD, per germline (reference sequence). This CDR3 spans 19 amino acids. V gave up 2 bases and J gave up 6 bases; unmatched junction bases: 21. Written as DNA, the CDR3 is TGCGCCAGCAGTGAGCGGATCGGGAGGCCGGGACTAGTACTTCCCGAGCAGTACTTC. It codes for CASSERIGRPGLVLPEQYF.

The table lists this clonotype with a few counts. This chain connects TRBV7-9 to TRBJ1-4; perhaps TRBD1 as D (5 bases). V was cut by 1 base and J by 7 bases, with 13 bases left in between. Germline values: CDR1 SEHNR, CDR2 FQNEAQ (reference sequence). This CDR3 is built from 15 residues. CDR3 region: CASSLVGQGGEKLFF. The CDR3 DNA sequence: TGTGCCAGCAGCTTAGTGGGGCAGGGAGGTGAAAAACTGTTTTTT.

This clonotype was detected many times. The chain uses TRBV29-1 and TRBJ1-1; D remains unclear. V was cut by 7 bases and J by 1 base, with 10 bases left in between. Germline V gene data show CDR1 as SQVTM and CDR2 as ANQGSEA. The CDR3 covers 12 residues. Written as DNA, the CDR3 is TGCAGCGCCCTTGGGCCGAACACTGAAGCTTTCTTT. It specifies CSALGPNTEAFF.

The table lists this clonotype with many counts. V gene TRBV6-5 combines with J gene TRBJ2-5; D is ambiguous. The CDR3 length is 14 residues. Germline V gene lookup returns CDR1 MNHEY and CDR2 SVGAGI. V was trimmed by 3 bases and J by 7 bases, leaving 15 bases between them. The CDR3 region is CASSYTPAGVTQYF. DNA of the CDR3: TGTGCCAGCAGTTATACACCAGCCGGTGTGACCCAGTACTTC.

This clonotype came up once. The gene calls are TRBV6-5 and TRBJ2-5; tentatively, D is TRBD1 (6 bases). There are 12 residues in the CDR3. The V end lost 4 bases, the J end lost 6 bases, and 9 bases lay between the germline ends. Germline V gene lookup returns CDR1 MNHEY and CDR2 SVGAGI. This CDR3 reads CASSSDSKTQYF. The CDR3 DNA follows: TGTGCCAGCAGTTCGGACAGTAAGACCCAGTACTTC.

The V gene is TRBV12-3 or TRBV12-4, the J gene TRBJ1-6; D gene ambiguous. The V end lost 6 bases, the J end lost 10 bases, and 19 bases lay between the germline ends. The CDR3 spans 15 residues. DNA of the CDR3: TGTGCCAGCAGCGACGGACCTTCTCCAAGGTCACCCCTCCACTTT. Protein product: CASSDGPSPRSPLHF.

Only a few counts were recorded for this clonotype. The V call is TRBV15, the J call TRBJ2-3; no clear D. The V and J ends lost 0 bases and 4 bases respectively, with 5 bases between them. CDR1 is LNHNV, CDR2 YYDKDF, per germline (reference sequence). This CDR3 region has 13 residues. The CDR3 DNA reads TGTGCCACCAGCAGAGATCGCTCAGATACGCAGTATTTT. Its translation is CATSRDRSDTQYF.

This clonotype was counted between two and nine times. The rearrangement uses TRBV20-1 and TRBJ1-4, with D perhaps matching TRBD1 (5 bases). Germline loops: CDR1 DFQATT, CDR2 SNEGSKA (reference sequence). There are 15 residues in the CDR3. Trimming took 0 bases from V and 5 from J, leaving 13 bases between them. CDR3 nucleotide sequence: TGCAGTGCTAGAGATCGCGTCTCAGGGAATGAAAAACTGTTTTTT. Translation: CSARDRVSGNEKLFF.

This clonotype was seen at least ten times. This is likely a read error, given that the CDR3 carries no conserved phenylalanine or tryptophan at its end. The limits of the CDR3 on the DNA are not certain, so only TCRdb's listed CDR3 is given. V gene TRBV6-5 combines with J gene TRBJ2-7; the D segment call TRBD1 is taken from the table without a DNA check. From germline, CDR1 is MNHEY and CDR2 SVGAGI. The CDR3 contains 10 residues when both ends are counted. Here the CDR3 reads CASTPDRFGL.

The CDR3 is CASSELKGRDTNEQFF. The DNA of the CDR3 is TGTGCCAGCAGTGAACTTAAGGGGAGGGACACGAATGAGCAGTTCTTC. This chain links TRBV6-1 with TRBJ2-1; D possibly corresponds to TRBD2 (7 bases). The CDR3 covers 16 residues. Germline CDR1 reads MNHNS; CDR2 reads SASEGT. V was trimmed by 2 bases and J by 7 bases, leaving 18 bases between them.

This clonotype was counted many times. This chain links TRBV4-3 with TRBJ2-4; 9 positions match TRBD2. The V gene's germline CDR1 is LGHNA and CDR2 YSLEER. This CDR3 has 19 amino acids. J gave up 1 base and V 3 bases, and 13 bases lay outside the gene matches. The CDR3 is CASSQRAEASGKAKNIQYF. The DNA for the CDR3 is TGCGCCAGCAGCCAGAGGGCCGAGGCTAGCGGGAAGGCCAAAAACATTCAGTACTTC.

The V call is TRBV18, the J call TRBJ2-7; TRBD1 matches 9 bases. Germline loops: CDR1 KGHSH, CDR2 LQKENI. CDR3 length equals 16 residues. After removal of 6 bases from V and 6 bases from J, the junction contained 15 bases not matched to a gene. CDR3 region: CASSLTGTGLLSEQYF. In DNA, the CDR3 is TGTGCCAGCTCGCTTACCGGGACAGGGCTGCTCTCCGAGCAGTACTTC.

J is TRBJ2-2 and V is TRBV6-5; D remains ambiguous. Germline loops: CDR1 MNHEY, CDR2 SVGAGI. CDR3 size: 18 residues. V was shortened by 2 bases and J by 3 bases, with 19 bases between the two germline ends. The CDR3 loop reads CASSYPPTSGRDTGELFF. The DNA for the CDR3 is TGTGCCAGCAGTTACCCCCCTACCTCCGGACGCGACACCGGGGAGCTGTTTTTT.

The V gene is TRBV12-3 or TRBV12-4, the J gene TRBJ2-7, with 8 positions matching TRBD2. The CDR3 runs to 16 residues. V was clipped by 2 bases and J by 7 bases; unmatched bases: 13. The CDR3 DNA follows: TGTGCCAGCAGTTTATCAGGGCTCGGGGGGGCTAATGAGCAGTACTTC. It is translated as CASSLSGLGGANEQYF.

This clonotype was counted at least ten times. The chain employs TRBV27 and TRBJ1-1; 8 bases are a match to TRBD1. This CDR3 spans 15 amino acids. Germline CDR1 reads MNHEY; CDR2 reads SMNVEV (reference sequence). Trimming took 5 bases from V and 2 from J; bases not matched to a gene: 7. The CDR3 loop reads CASSPRTGKNTEAFF. In nucleotides, the CDR3 is TGTGCCAGCAGTCCCAGGACAGGGAAAAACACTGAAGCTTTCTTT.

This clonotype occurred many times. The genes are TRBV29-1 and TRBJ2-1, with a tentative D call TRBD1 (6 bases). Germline loops: CDR1 SQVTM, CDR2 ANQGSEA. The CDR3 extends over 13 amino acids. Trimming cost V 7 bases and J 3 bases, with 13 bases left between them. The CDR3 region is CSGGLTGYNEQFF. The CDR3 nucleotides read TGCAGCGGGGGGCTTACCGGCTACAATGAGCAGTTCTTC.